The present T cell receptor (beta chain) was sequenced within a study of T cell repertoires in cytomegalovirus infection. For the study at large: Public TCR beta signatures were indicative of both CMV infection and a matching HLA type.

MiXCR, run by TCRdb on the reads, gives a single entry per CDR3 protein. The sample records 150,000 to 180,000 distinct CDR3 sequences, 23% being singletons. Germline trimming cut 1 base from V and 2 bases from J; bases unmatched to any gene: 3. Germline CDR1 reads SGHTA; CDR2 reads FQGTGA. The CDR3 is 15 residues long. The chain links TRBV7-3 to TRBJ2-5, with TRBD2 identical over 8 bases. This TCR derives from a human donor in good health (CMV status not recorded). Some clones in this sample may be carry-over from other donors' samples. Sequenced material: PBMCs. The CDR3 nucleotides are TGTGCCAGCAGCTTAAACCTAGCGGGTCAAGAGACCCAGTACTTC. It yields the protein CASSLNLAGQETQYF.